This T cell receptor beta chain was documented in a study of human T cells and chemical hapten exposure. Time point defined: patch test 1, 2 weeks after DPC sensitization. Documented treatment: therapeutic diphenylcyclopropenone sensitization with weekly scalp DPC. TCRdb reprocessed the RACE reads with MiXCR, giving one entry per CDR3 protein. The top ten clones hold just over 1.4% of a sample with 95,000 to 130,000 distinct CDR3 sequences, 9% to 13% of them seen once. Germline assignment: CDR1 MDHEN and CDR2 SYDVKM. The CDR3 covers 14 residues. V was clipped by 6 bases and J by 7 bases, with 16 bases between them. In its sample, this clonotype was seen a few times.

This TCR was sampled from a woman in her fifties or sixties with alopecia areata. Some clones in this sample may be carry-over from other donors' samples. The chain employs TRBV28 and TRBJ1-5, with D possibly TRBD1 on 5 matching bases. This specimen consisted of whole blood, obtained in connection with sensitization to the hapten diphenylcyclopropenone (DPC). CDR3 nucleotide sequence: TGTGCCAGCAGCTTGGGGCCAGATTGGCAGCCCCAGCATTTT. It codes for CASSLGPDWQPQHF.